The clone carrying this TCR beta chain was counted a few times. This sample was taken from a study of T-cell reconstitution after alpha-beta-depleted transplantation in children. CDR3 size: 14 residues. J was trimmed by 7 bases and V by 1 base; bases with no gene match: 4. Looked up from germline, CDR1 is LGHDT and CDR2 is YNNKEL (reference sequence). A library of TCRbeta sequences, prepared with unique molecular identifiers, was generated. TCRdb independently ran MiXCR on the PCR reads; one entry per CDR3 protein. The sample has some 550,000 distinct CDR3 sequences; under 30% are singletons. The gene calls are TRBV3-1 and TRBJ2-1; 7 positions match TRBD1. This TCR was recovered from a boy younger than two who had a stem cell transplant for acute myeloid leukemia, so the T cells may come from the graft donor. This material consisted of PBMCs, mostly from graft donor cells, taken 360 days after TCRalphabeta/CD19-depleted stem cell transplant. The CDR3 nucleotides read TGTGCCAGCAGCCAAGGGGACAGAGAAAATGAGCAGTTCTTC. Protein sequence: CASSQGDRENEQFF.